This T cell receptor beta chain was sequenced during a study of T cell repertoires in cytomegalovirus infection. Across the whole study: Public TCR beta signatures were indicative of both CMV infection and a matching HLA type. Study-wide results and limits: Cumulative public TCR beta family frequency identified carriers of CMV plus the relevant HLA. Dominating the ex vivo response were TCR beta clonotypes that were CMV-specific and HLA-C-restricted.

TCRdb independently ran MiXCR on the reads; one entry per CDR3 protein. The profile shows hundreds of thousands of distinct CDR3 sequences, 20% to 30% of them singletons. Germline CDR1 SGDLS, CDR2 YYNGEE. This CDR3 is built from 14 residues. V was cut by 0 bases and J by 7 bases, with 11 bases left in between. This clonotype came up a few times. Antigen unknown. J is TRBJ2-1 and V is TRBV9, with TRBD2 as a possible D gene (6 bases). The specimen sequenced was CD8+ T cells from PBMCs. The source of this sequence is a human donor in good health (CMV status not recorded). Some clones in this sample may be carry-over from other donors' samples. CDR3 nucleotides: TGTGCCAGCAGCGTAGTGGGACGGGGGAATGAGCAGTTCTTC. Its protein product is CASSVVGRGNEQFF. The full variable domain, in which reference TRBV9 and TRBJ2-1 provide the parts outside the CDR3, is DSGVTQTPKHLITATGQRVTLRCSPRSGDLSVYWYQQSLDQGLQFLIQYYNGEERAKGNILERFSAQQFPDLHSELNLSSLELGDSALYFCASSVVGRGNEQFFGPGTRLTVL.